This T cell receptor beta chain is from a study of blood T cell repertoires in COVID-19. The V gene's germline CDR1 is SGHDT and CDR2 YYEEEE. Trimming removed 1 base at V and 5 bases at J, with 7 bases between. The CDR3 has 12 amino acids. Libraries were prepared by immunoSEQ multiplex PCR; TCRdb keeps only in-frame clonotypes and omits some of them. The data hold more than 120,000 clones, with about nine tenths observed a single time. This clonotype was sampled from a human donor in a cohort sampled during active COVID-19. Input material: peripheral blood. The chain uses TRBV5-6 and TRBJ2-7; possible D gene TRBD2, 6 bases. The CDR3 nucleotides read TGTGCCAGCAGCTTGTGGGGGGACGAGCAGTACTTC. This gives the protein CASSLWGDEQYF. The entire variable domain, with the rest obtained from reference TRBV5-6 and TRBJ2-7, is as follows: DAGVTQSPTHLIKTRGQQVTLRCSPKSGHDTVSWYQQALGQGPQFIFQYYEEEERQRGNFPDRFSGHQFPNYSSELNVNALLLGDSALYLCASSLWGDEQYFGPGTRLTVT.